This T cell receptor beta chain was identified during a study of cytomegalovirus exposure and HLA in healthy donors. General study results and limits: Later analysis demonstrated an association between a missense DCLRE1C variant and TCR beta V- and J-gene trimming.

As to this clone: The antigen remains undetermined.

This CDR3 region has 12 residues. With 60 Vbeta and 13 Jbeta primers, the PCR was carried out. In the authors' workflow: Approximately 10 million shared chains were among tens of millions of unique TCR beta chains counted in a later analysis. The data were produced by immunoSEQ multiplex PCR, yet TCRdb's version contains in-frame clones alone and is incomplete. From that table come the V and J calls and clone size; the DNA was used to work out D and trimming. The sample lists more than 100,000 clones; 65% to 85% were seen once. J is TRBJ2-7 and V is TRBV21-1; TRBD2, the table's D call, was not compared with the DNA. TRBV21-1 is classified as a pseudogene. The sequence was obtained from a woman aged 18-35 years in good health and CMV-seronegative. Input material: PBMCs. Here the CDR3 reads CASFQAAGGLYF. The DNA for the CDR3 is TGTGCCAGCTTCCAAGCGGCGGGAGGGCTATACTTC.